This TCR beta chain was sequenced in a study of molecular identifiers for immune sequencing clone quantification. As for the study in general: In replicates, RNA from approximately 20,000 or 98,000 naive CD8 cells was divided five ways and four parts were sequenced.

Each CDR3 protein is one row after TCRdb ran MiXCR on the PCR reads. Here the sample spans approximately 670,000 distinct CDR3 sequences, around 20% being singletons. Naive CD8 T cells were sorted, and the gate applied was CD8+CD4-CCR7+CD45RA+. Regarding the study as a whole: Clones carrying above 20 RNA copies accounted for over 98% of effector molecules, under 1% in naive cells. Spiked Jurkat TCR RNA equivalent to one cell was reportedly detectable in about a million naive cells.

With regard to this clonotype: No antigen is known for it.

This TCR derives from a human donor in good health. Some libraries in this study had Jurkat cell RNA spiked in. Specimen: naive CD8+ T cells from blood, with Jurkat cell RNA spiked in. The subset here: FACS-sorted CD8+CD4-CCR7+CD45RA+ naive T cells.

CDR3 sequence reads: CASSKVSRDSYNSPLHF. As DNA, the CDR3 is TGTGCCAGCAGCAAAGTTAGTAGGGACTCCTATAATTCACCCCTCCACTTT. The chain couples TRBV21-1 to TRBJ1-6. TRBV21-1 is shown as a pseudogene. The CDR3 runs 17 residues.